These T cell receptor beta chains were read from a single sample in a study of blood T cells in healthy people across ages. TCRdb fed the 5' RACE reads into MiXCR, producing one record per CDR3 protein. The sample holds approximately 850,000 distinct CDR3 sequences; 55% to 75% are singletons and the top ten take 22%. The sequenced sample consisted of blood. The source is a man aged 30-40 years in good health. Each CDR3 is given with its conserved first and last residue. The D gene is left open where the match is weak. Rows may omit the clone size; those that give it use once, few, many or a size class.

D gene: TRBD1; clone size: NA; J gene: TRBJ1-2; V gene: TRBV6-5; CDR3 protein: CATSNRGADSGYTF; CDR3 DNA: TGTGCCACGTCGAACAGGGGGGCAGATAGTGGCTACACCTTC
D gene: TRBD1; clone size: NA; J gene: TRBJ1-2; V gene: TRBV10-3; CDR3 protein: CAISDGQGYGYTF; CDR3 DNA: TGTGCCATCAGTGACGGACAGGGCTATGGCTACACCTTC
D gene: TRBD2; clone size: few; J gene: TRBJ2-7; V gene: TRBV4-3; CDR3 protein: CASSQELAGRDEQYF; CDR3 DNA: TGCGCCAGCAGCCAAGAACTAGCGGGACGGGACGAGCAGTACTTC
D gene: NA; clone size: NA; J gene: TRBJ1-1; V gene: TRBV15; CDR3 protein: CATSRGRVGTEAFF; CDR3 DNA: TGTGCCACCAGCAGAGGCAGGGTTGGCACTGAAGCTTTCTTT
D gene: TRBD2; clone size: NA; J gene: TRBJ2-7; V gene: TRBV6-5; CDR3 protein: CASSYSRGRAIYEQYF; CDR3 DNA: TGTGCCAGCAGTTACTCTCGGGGGAGGGCAATCTACGAGCAGTACTTC
D gene: NA; clone size: NA; J gene: TRBJ1-2; V gene: TRBV29-1; CDR3 protein: CSVAGTGGYTF; CDR3 DNA: TGCAGCGTTGCTGGGACGGGGGGCTACACCTTC
D gene: NA; clone size: NA; J gene: TRBJ2-1; V gene: TRBV5-1; CDR3 protein: CASSLERISYNEQFF; CDR3 DNA: TGCGCCAGCAGCTTGGAGCGCATATCTTACAATGAGCAGTTCTTC
D gene: NA; clone size: NA; J gene: TRBJ1-2; V gene: TRBV7-9; CDR3 protein: CASSFLGREGYTF; CDR3 DNA: TGTGCCAGCAGCTTTCTTGGGAGGGAAGGCTACACCTTC
D gene: NA; clone size: few; J gene: TRBJ2-7; V gene: TRBV6-6; CDR3 protein: CASSSLELPQYF; CDR3 DNA: TGTGCCAGCAGTTCCCTCGAGTTGCCCCAGTACTTC
D gene: NA; clone size: once; J gene: TRBJ1-1; V gene: TRBV12-3/TRBV12-4; CDR3 protein: CASSLVEANTEAFF; CDR3 DNA: TGTGCCAGCAGTTTAGTGGAGGCGAACACTGAAGCTTTCTTT
D gene: NA; clone size: few; J gene: TRBJ2-7; V gene: TRBV7-2; CDR3 protein: CASSLVADINYEQYF; CDR3 DNA: TGTGCCAGCAGCTTAGTTGCAGATATTAACTACGAGCAGTACTTC
D gene: NA; clone size: NA; J gene: TRBJ1-1; V gene: TRBV7-3; CDR3 protein: CASSLWQNTEAFF; CDR3 DNA: TGTGCCAGCAGCTTATGGCAGAACACTGAAGCTTTCTTT
D gene: NA; clone size: NA; J gene: TRBJ2-5; V gene: TRBV29-1; CDR3 protein: CSVAGVETQYF; CDR3 DNA: TGCAGCGTTGCAGGGGTCGAGACCCAGTACTTC
D gene: NA; clone size: few; J gene: TRBJ2-5; V gene: TRBV20-1; CDR3 protein: CSARGYSQETQYF; CDR3 DNA: TGCAGTGCTAGAGGCTACAGCCAGGAGACCCAGTACTTC
D gene: NA; clone size: few; J gene: TRBJ2-1; V gene: TRBV5-1; CDR3 protein: CASSFDHFSYNEQFF; CDR3 DNA: TGCGCCAGCAGCTTCGACCACTTCTCCTACAATGAGCAGTTCTTC
D gene: NA; clone size: NA; J gene: TRBJ2-1; V gene: TRBV10-3; CDR3 protein: CAISFDGAEQFF; CDR3 DNA: TGTGCCATCAGCTTCGACGGGGCCGAGCAGTTCTTC
D gene: TRBD2; clone size: NA; J gene: TRBJ2-3; V gene: TRBV10-3; CDR3 protein: CAINRAGGGYTDTQYF; CDR3 DNA: TGTGCCATCAACCGAGCGGGAGGGGGATACACAGATACGCAGTATTTT
D gene: NA; clone size: NA; J gene: TRBJ2-2; V gene: TRBV7-9; CDR3 protein: CASSVASVNTGELFF; CDR3 DNA: TGTGCCAGCAGCGTGGCTAGCGTGAACACCGGGGAGCTGTTTTTT
D gene: TRBD2; clone size: NA; J gene: TRBJ2-5; V gene: TRBV7-9; CDR3 protein: CASSSAGTSGGQETQYF; CDR3 DNA: TGTGCCAGCAGCTCCGCAGGGACTAGCGGGGGACAAGAGACCCAGTACTTC
D gene: TRBD2; clone size: NA; J gene: TRBJ2-5; V gene: TRBV7-2; CDR3 protein: CASSGTNQGTQYF; CDR3 DNA: TGTGCCAGCAGCGGGACTAACCAGGGGACCCAGTACTTC
D gene: NA; clone size: NA; J gene: TRBJ1-2; V gene: TRBV4-2; CDR3 protein: CASSQDFGFPNYGYTF; CDR3 DNA: TGTGCCAGCAGCCAAGATTTTGGATTCCCTAACTATGGCTACACCTTC
D gene: NA; clone size: NA; J gene: TRBJ2-7; V gene: TRBV4-2; CDR3 protein: CASSQVPSTYEQYF; CDR3 DNA: TGTGCCAGCAGCCAAGTCCCTAGCACCTACGAGCAGTACTTC
D gene: NA; clone size: few; J gene: TRBJ1-4; V gene: TRBV25-1; CDR3 protein: CASSGQINEKLFF; CDR3 DNA: TGTGCCAGCAGTGGGCAAATTAATGAAAAACTGTTTTTT
D gene: NA; clone size: NA; J gene: TRBJ2-1; V gene: TRBV5-1; CDR3 protein: CASRWAEHNEQFF; CDR3 DNA: TGCGCCAGCAGGTGGGCGGAACACAATGAGCAGTTCTTC
D gene: TRBD2; clone size: once; J gene: TRBJ2-7; V gene: TRBV10-3; CDR3 protein: CATLLAGVINEQYF; CDR3 DNA: TGTGCCACCTTACTAGCGGGAGTTATCAATGAGCAGTACTTC
D gene: TRBD2; clone size: NA; J gene: TRBJ2-7; V gene: TRBV3-1; CDR3 protein: CASSQARRGTRDEQYF; CDR3 DNA: TGTGCCAGCAGCCAAGCTAGGCGGGGGACCAGAGACGAGCAGTACTTC
D gene: NA; clone size: once; J gene: TRBJ1-4; V gene: TRBV12-3/TRBV12-4; CDR3 protein: CASRSGAPNEKLFF; CDR3 DNA: TGTGCCAGCAGATCAGGGGCTCCCAATGAAAAACTGTTTTTT
D gene: TRBD1; clone size: NA; J gene: TRBJ1-1; V gene: TRBV5-5; CDR3 protein: CASSKDRDTEAFF; CDR3 DNA: TGTGCCAGCAGCAAGGACAGGGACACTGAAGCTTTCTTT
D gene: NA; clone size: NA; J gene: TRBJ1-6; V gene: TRBV18; CDR3 protein: CASSPRAGGNGDSPLHF; CDR3 DNA: TGTGCCAGCTCACCCCGAGCAGGAGGGAACGGGGATTCACCCCTCCACTTT
D gene: NA; clone size: NA; J gene: TRBJ2-5; V gene: TRBV12-5; CDR3 protein: CASGLVPNERGEGETQYF; CDR3 DNA: TGTGCTAGTGGTTTGGTACCGAATGAGAGGGGCGAGGGAGAGACCCAGTACTTC
D gene: NA; clone size: NA; J gene: TRBJ1-2; V gene: TRBV12-3/TRBV12-4; CDR3 protein: CASNLKGGHGYTF; CDR3 DNA: TGTGCCAGCAATCTAAAAGGGGGTCATGGCTACACCTTC
D gene: NA; clone size: many; J gene: TRBJ1-2; V gene: TRBV6-5; CDR3 protein: CASSYSAKGYGYTF; CDR3 DNA: TGTGCCAGCAGTTACTCCGCGAAAGGATACGGCTACACCTTC
D gene: NA; clone size: NA; J gene: TRBJ1-2; V gene: TRBV3-1; CDR3 protein: CASSHEYSYNYGYTF; CDR3 DNA: TGTGCCAGCAGCCACGAATACAGCTATAACTATGGCTACACCTTC
D gene: TRBD2; clone size: NA; J gene: TRBJ2-5; V gene: TRBV28; CDR3 protein: CASGPFSGRRETQYF; CDR3 DNA: TGTGCCAGCGGTCCGTTTAGCGGGAGGCGTGAGACCCAGTACTTC
D gene: NA; clone size: NA; J gene: TRBJ1-1; V gene: TRBV4-1; CDR3 protein: CASTASGKNTEAFF; CDR3 DNA: TGCGCCAGCACCGCAAGCGGAAAGAACACTGAAGCTTTCTTT
D gene: TRBD2; clone size: NA; J gene: TRBJ2-1; V gene: TRBV20-1; CDR3 protein: CSAPAGSSYNEQFF; CDR3 DNA: TGCAGTGCCCCAGCGGGAAGCTCCTACAATGAGCAGTTCTTC
D gene: NA; clone size: NA; J gene: TRBJ2-5; V gene: TRBV6-2/TRBV6-3; CDR3 protein: CASTSGTRTRETQYF; CDR3 DNA: TGTGCCAGCACTTCCGGGACAAGAACGCGGGAGACCCAGTACTTC
D gene: TRBD1; clone size: NA; J gene: TRBJ2-7; V gene: TRBV29-1; CDR3 protein: CSVYFRQGDYEQYF; CDR3 DNA: TGCAGCGTTTATTTCCGACAGGGGGACTACGAGCAGTACTTC
D gene: TRBD2; clone size: once; J gene: TRBJ2-7; V gene: TRBV29-1; CDR3 protein: CSVSGLIRPGGTYEQYF; CDR3 DNA: TGCAGCGTTTCAGGGCTAATTCGTCCCGGGGGGACCTACGAGCAGTACTTC
D gene: NA; clone size: few; J gene: TRBJ2-5; V gene: TRBV6-5; CDR3 protein: CASRSLDETQYF; CDR3 DNA: TGTGCCAGCAGATCCCTCGATGAGACCCAGTACTTC
D gene: TRBD2; clone size: NA; J gene: TRBJ2-2; V gene: TRBV11-2; CDR3 protein: CASTKWGSGIDTGELFF; CDR3 DNA: TGTGCCAGCACAAAATGGGGTAGCGGGATTGACACCGGGGAGCTGTTTTTT
D gene: NA; clone size: NA; J gene: TRBJ2-7; V gene: TRBV2; CDR3 protein: CASSGGVAYEQYF; CDR3 DNA: TGTGCCAGCAGTGGCGGGGTGGCCTACGAGCAGTACTTC
D gene: NA; clone size: few; J gene: TRBJ2-3; V gene: TRBV15; CDR3 protein: CATSRGFLADTQYF; CDR3 DNA: TGTGCCACCAGCAGAGGGTTCCTGGCAGATACGCAGTATTTT
D gene: TRBD2; clone size: NA; J gene: TRBJ2-7; V gene: TRBV5-1; CDR3 protein: CASSLEDLAGYEQYF; CDR3 DNA: TGCGCCAGCAGCTTGGAGGATCTAGCGGGCTACGAGCAGTACTTC
D gene: TRBD2; clone size: NA; J gene: TRBJ2-3; V gene: TRBV25-1; CDR3 protein: CASSGLAGGPRDTQYF; CDR3 DNA: TGTGCCAGCAGTGGACTAGCGGGAGGGCCGAGGGATACGCAGTATTTT
D gene: NA; clone size: NA; J gene: TRBJ2-1; V gene: TRBV27; CDR3 protein: CASNGEGLGYNEQFF; CDR3 DNA: TGTGCCAGCAATGGAGAGGGACTGGGGTACAATGAGCAGTTCTTC